One and the same sample provided the 25 T cell receptor beta chains below, sequenced in a study of blood T cell repertoires in COVID-19. Repertoires were generated with immunoSEQ multiplex PCR, while TCRdb's copy carries only in-frame clones and drops some. The data show 170,000 or so clones, about 86% seen once. Sample: peripheral blood. These receptors all come from a man aged 45 to 65 with active or convalescent COVID-19.

The genes are TRBV5-1 and TRBJ2-6; D call uncertain. Trimming pared 7 bases from V and 0 bases from J, leaving 8 bases between. Germline CDR1 SGHRS, CDR2 YFSETQ. This CDR3 has 14 residues. The CDR3 nucleotides read TGCGCCAGCGGGCTTGACTCTGGGGCCAACGTCCTGACTTTC. Protein sequence: CASGLDSGANVLTF.

The CDR3 here is CASRPGQGAYEQYF. The DNA for the CDR3 is TGTGCCAGCAGACCGGGACAGGGGGCTTACGAGCAGTACTTC. V and J are TRBV6-5 and TRBJ2-7; the match to TRBD1 covers 12 bases. Germline CDR1 reads MNHEY; CDR2 reads SVGAGI. V gave up 6 bases and J gave up 4 bases; unmatched junction bases: 4. The CDR3 has 14 amino acids.

This chain connects TRBV7-2 to TRBJ2-7, with TRBD1 identical over 10 bases. Germline V gene lookup returns CDR1 SGHTA and CDR2 FQGNSA. J was trimmed by 3 bases and V by 4 bases; bases with no gene match: 9. The CDR3 contains 16 residues. CDR3 sequence reads: CASSSQYRDRGYEQYF. The DNA of the CDR3 is TGTGCCAGCAGCTCCCAGTACAGGGACAGGGGCTACGAGCAGTACTTC.

The V call is TRBV4-2, the J call TRBJ2-1; D ambiguous. V lost 4 bases and J lost 8, with 9 bases in between. CDR1 and CDR2 (germline): LGHNA, YNFKEQ. The CDR3 spans 12 residues. The CDR3 region has the DNA TGTGCCAGCAGCCTAGACGTAGATGAGCAGTTCTTC. Amino acids: CASSLDVDEQFF.

The J gene is TRBJ2-3, the V gene TRBV20-1, with D perhaps TRBD2 (6 bases). Germline V gene lookup returns CDR1 DFQATT and CDR2 SNEGSKA (reference sequence). The V gene lost 3 bases and the J gene lost 3 bases, with 13 bases spanning the gap. The CDR3 runs to 14 residues. This CDR3 is CSASPQRVTDTQYF. The CDR3 coding sequence is TGCAGTGCTAGTCCCCAGCGGGTTACAGATACGCAGTATTTT.

The chain has TRBV29-1 and TRBJ2-7; D not certain. Germline CDR1 reads SQVTM; CDR2 reads ANQGSEA. Trimming took 4 bases from V and 5 from J, leaving 12 bases between them. The CDR3 covers 12 residues. The CDR3 here is CSVAPGWDEQYF. Here the CDR3 DNA reads TGCAGCGTTGCCCCAGGTTGGGACGAGCAGTACTTC.

The chain links TRBV6-6 to TRBJ2-3; 7 bases are shared with TRBD2. V gave up 4 bases and J gave up 3 bases; unmatched junction bases: 7. CDR3 length: 15 residues. Germline assignment: CDR1 MNHNY and CDR2 SVGAGI (reference sequence). The CDR3 reads CASSLSGEYTDTQYF. DNA of the CDR3: TGTGCCAGCAGTTTGAGCGGGGAGTATACAGATACGCAGTATTTT.

The chain employs TRBV7-2 and TRBJ1-2; the D is unclear. V shed 1 base and J shed 1 base, with 7 bases lying between them. The length of the CDR3 is 14 residues. The germline CDR1 and CDR2 sequences are SGHTA and FQGNSA. CDR3 in amino acids: CASSLGALNYGYTF. The CDR3 region has the DNA TGTGCCAGCAGCTTAGGAGCCCTTAACTATGGCTACACCTTC.

This clone was observed once. The rearrangement uses TRBV6-5 and TRBJ1-1; 7 bases are a match to TRBD1. CDR1 is MNHEY, CDR2 SVGAGI, per germline. The CDR3 runs 15 residues. J lost 4 bases, V lost 6 bases, and 11 bases had no gene match. The CDR3: CASRATQAGGTEAFF. The CDR3 bases are TGTGCCAGCAGAGCCACCCAGGCAGGGGGCACTGAAGCTTTCTTT.

The chain recombines TRBV20-1 with TRBJ2-3; D call uncertain. V was shortened by 5 bases and J by 3 bases, with 3 bases between the two germline ends. Germline V gives CDR1 DFQATT, CDR2 SNEGSKA (reference sequence). The CDR3 consists of 10 residues. CDR3 bases: TGCAGTGCTTCTACAGATACGCAGTATTTT. It translates to CSASTDTQYF.

This clone occurred many times. The chain joins TRBV6-5 to TRBJ1-1, with D tentatively TRBD1 (6 bases). Trimming stripped 6 bases from V and 1 base from J, with 12 bases between. The CDR3 has 14 amino acids. The germline gives CDR1 MNHEY, CDR2 SVGAGI. The CDR3 DNA is TGTGCCAGCAGGCCCGGGGGGCCGAACACTGAAGCTTTCTTT. Translation gives CASRPGGPNTEAFF.

This rearrangement joins TRBV9 to TRBJ2-3; 10 nucleotides align to TRBD2. The CDR3 length is 15 residues. Germline CDR1 reads SGDLS; CDR2 reads YYNGEE. V dropped 4 bases and J dropped 6; count of bases not matched to a gene: 8. This chain's CDR3 is CASSPERGGLDTQYF. DNA for the CDR3: TGTGCCAGCAGCCCTGAGCGGGGGGGCCTTGATACGCAGTATTTT.

This sequence joins TRBV27 and TRBJ2-7; 10 positions match TRBD1. The V gene's germline CDR1 is MNHEY and CDR2 SMNVEV (reference sequence). The CDR3 totals 13 residues. Losses at the gene ends were 6 bases for V and 5 bases for J; bases not matched to a gene: 4. CDR3: CASRTTGGDEQYF. CDR3 nucleotides: TGTGCCAGCAGAACGACAGGGGGCGACGAGCAGTACTTC.

The rearrangement links TRBV10-3 to TRBJ1-1; 8 positions match TRBD1. V trimming: 0 bases; J trimming: 5 bases; junction bases outside the gene matches: 8. Looked up from germline, CDR1 is ENHRY and CDR2 is SYGVKD. This CDR3 is built from 16 residues. Written as DNA, the CDR3 is TGTGCCATCAGTGAGTCGGGCACAGGGGGGTGGACTGAAGCTTTCTTT. Protein sequence: CAISESGTGGWTEAFF.

The chain employs TRBV7-2 and TRBJ2-1; 8 nucleotides match TRBD2. Germline V gene data show CDR1 as SGHTA and CDR2 as FQGNSA. The CDR3 is made up of 16 amino acids. J was trimmed by 0 bases and V by 5 bases; bases with no gene match: 6. DNA for the CDR3: TGTGCCAGCAGCCCCAGTAGCGGGGCCTCCTACAATGAGCAGTTCTTC. Its protein is CASSPSSGASYNEQFF.

The V and J genes are TRBV5-1 and TRBJ1-3; tentatively, D is TRBD1 (5 bases). The CDR3 loop spans 14 amino acids. Germline values: CDR1 SGHRS, CDR2 YFSETQ. V was cut by 5 bases and J by 5 bases, with 14 bases left in between. In nucleotides, the CDR3 is TGCGCCAGCAGTCCGCAGGGAGGAAGAAACACCATATATTTT. Encoded protein: CASSPQGGRNTIYF.

The gene calls are TRBV4-2 and TRBJ2-5, with 10 positions matching TRBD2. From germline, CDR1 is LGHNA and CDR2 YNFKEQ. This CDR3 spans 16 amino acids. After removal of 10 bases from V and 5 bases from J, the junction contained 16 bases not matched to a gene. This CDR3 reads CATRKGAAGGEETQYF. CDR3 DNA sequence: TGTGCCACCCGGAAAGGGGCAGCGGGGGGGGAGGAGACCCAGTACTTC.

There are a few counts of this clone. The chain carries TRBV10-1 and TRBJ2-7, with D possibly being TRBD1 (7 bases). The CDR3 contains 17 residues. Germline values: CDR1 WNHNN, CDR2 SYGVQD (reference sequence). V shed 7 bases and J shed 7 bases, with 29 bases lying between them. The CDR3, as DNA: TGCGCCAGCACTGGGACCCAGGGGGGACCTGAAGGATCAGAGCAGTACTTC. Translating it yields CASTGTQGGPEGSEQYF.

This sequence joins TRBV3-1 (or the pseudogene TRBV3-2) and TRBJ2-5; D is unclear. Germline CDR1 and CDR2: LGHDT and YNNKEL (reference sequence). The CDR3 totals 14 residues. The V end was cut by 4 bases, the J end by 2 bases, with 11 bases between. The CDR3 reads CASSPLFGQETQYF. CDR3 bases: TGTGCCAGCAGCCCCCTGTTCGGGCAAGAGACCCAGTACTTC.

V gene TRBV15 combines with J gene TRBJ1-1; TRBD1 might be the D (6 bases). The germline V gene has CDR1 LNHNV and CDR2 YYDKDF (reference sequence). The CDR3 runs 15 residues. V lost 0 bases and J lost 5, with 13 bases in between. The CDR3 DNA is TGTGCCACCAGCAGAGATAAGGACAGTGGTACTGAAGCTTTCTTT. Protein sequence: CATSRDKDSGTEAFF.

The sample holds one count of this clone. The V gene is TRBV5-4, the J gene TRBJ1-2, with a possible D match to TRBD1 (6 bases). Germline V gene sequence: CDR1 SGHNT, CDR2 YYREEE (reference sequence). This CDR3 comprises 14 residues. The ends were cut back, 4 bases at V and 2 bases at J, with 12 bases in the middle. CDR3 sequence: CASSLNDRNYGYTF. CDR3 nucleotide sequence: TGTGCCAGCAGCCTCAATGACAGGAACTATGGCTACACCTTC.

In its sample, this clone was seen a few times. The chain uses TRBV4-2 and TRBJ1-5; 8 bases fit TRBD1. The ends lost 2 bases at V and 4 bases at J; junction bases unmatched: 4. This CDR3 has 15 amino acids. Per germline, CDR1 LGHNA and CDR2 YNFKEQ. Here the CDR3 reads CASSQPDRENQPQHF. CDR3 DNA sequence: TGTGCCAGCAGCCAACCGGACAGGGAAAATCAGCCCCAGCATTTT.

There are a few counts of this clone. This chain links TRBV24-1 with TRBJ2-5; maybe TRBD1 (7 bases). The CDR3 covers 11 residues. V lost 12 bases and J lost 4, with 11 bases in between. Germline lookup yields CDR1 KGHDR and CDR2 SFDVKD. The CDR3 spells CAAQGGETQYF. Written as DNA, the CDR3 is TGTGCCGCGCAGGGGGGAGAGACCCAGTACTTC.

This chain connects TRBV20-1 to TRBJ2-3, with TRBD2 matching over 9 bases. V lost 3 bases and J lost 2; bases outside the gene matches: 3. Germline-derived CDR1 and CDR2 are DFQATT and SNEGSKA (reference sequence). The CDR3 consists of 14 residues. This CDR3 is CSASLAGNTDTQYF. CDR3 DNA: TGCAGTGCTAGTCTAGCGGGGAACACAGATACGCAGTATTTT.

The V call is TRBV14, the J call TRBJ1-6; tentatively, D is TRBD1 (5 bases). Germline values: CDR1 SGHDN, CDR2 FVKESK. Trimming removed 2 bases at V and 9 bases at J, with 14 bases between. There are 15 residues in the CDR3. Here the CDR3 DNA reads TGTGCCAGCAGCCAAACGGCGAGGGGAGGTTCACCCCTCCACTTT. The encoded protein is CASSQTARGGSPLHF.